Listed below are T cell receptor beta chains from one sample, sequenced in a study of CXCR4 blockade with PD-1 therapy in pancreatic cancer. Clones were read by immunoSEQ multiplex PCR, and TCRdb kept only the in-frame ones, dropping some. The sample yields over 2,500 clones, 35% to 50% seen once. Sequencing input: tumor tissue. Receptors were obtained from a human donor with pancreatic ductal adenocarcinoma. The CDR3 runs from the conserved cysteine through the conserved F or W. D genes are given only for firm matches. Clone size appears in some rows only: once, few, many, or a class for an expanded clone.

TRBJ1-6 NA NA TRBV18 TGTGCCAGCTCACCACCGGGAAGGGGCGTGCAGAATTCACCCCTCCACTTT CASSPPGRGVQNSPLHF
TRBJ2-3 TRBD2 once TRBV15 TGTGCCACCAGCGGGGGACTAGTAACAGATACGCAGTATTTT CATSGGLVTDTQYF
TRBJ2-1 NA few TRBV10-2 TGCGCCAGCAGTGATTATCCCGTAAATGAGCAGTTCTTC CASSDYPVNEQFF
TRBJ2-5 TRBD1 NA TRBV29-1 TGCAGCGTCCAGGGGACAGGGGTTGGGAAGACCCAGTACTTC CSVQGTGVGKTQYF
TRBJ1-1 NA NA TRBV19 TGTGCCAGTAGTATAGTTTCGGCAGGGCTGAACACTGAAGCTTTCTTT CASSIVSAGLNTEAFF
TRBJ1-2 NA few TRBV29-1 TGCAGCGTTGAAGATCTTTGGCAGGGTAATGGCTACACCTTC CSVEDLWQGNGYTF
TRBJ2-2 NA NA TRBV7-6 TGTGCCAGCAGCTTAAATACTGGGTTCTGGGGGGAGCTGTTTTTT CASSLNTGFWGELFF
TRBJ1-3 NA NA TRBV29-1 TGCAGCGTTGCCCCTCATGGGGGCCGTGGAAACACCATATATTTT CSVAPHGGRGNTIYF
TRBJ2-2 TRBD1 NA TRBV11-3 TGTGCCAGCAGCTCCCCATGGGGACAGAGTTACGGGGAGCTGTTTTTT CASSSPWGQSYGELFF
TRBJ2-1 NA NA TRBV9 TGTGCCAGCAGCGAAGGGGGGAGGCTAAGCCGAGTGAACAATGAGCAGTTCTTC CASSEGGRLSRVNNEQFF
TRBJ2-7 TRBD2 NA TRBV10-2 TGCGCCAGCAGTGAACTAGCGGGACTAACCTACGAGCAGTACTTC CASSELAGLTYEQYF
TRBJ2-7 NA few TRBV19 TGTGCCAGTAGTGTCTCGACCAGTCGGGGAGAGCAGTACTTC CASSVSTSRGEQYF
TRBJ2-3 NA few TRBV11-3 TGTGCCAGCAGCTTAACTGGTAGCACAGATACGCAGTATTTT CASSLTGSTDTQYF
TRBJ2-5 TRBD2 NA TRBV10-2 TGCGCCAGCAGGACTAGCGGCCTACAGGAGACCCAGTACTTC CASRTSGLQETQYF